The 22 T cell receptor beta chains presented below share a single source sample, sequenced in a study of Ad26.COV2.S vaccination and SARS-CoV-2 variants. Sequenced by immunoSEQ multiplex PCR; TCRdb stores in-frame clones only, minus some. The data show about 440,000 clones, with about 90% seen just once and roughly 4.3% held by the top ten. Treatment: some 20 received Ad26.COV2.S at low or high dose, single or two shots; 5 received placebo; per-sample allocation not given. Day 63 after the first injection of vaccine or placebo was the sampling time. The sample was peripheral blood, taken in a trial of Ad26.COV2.S vaccine versus placebo. Receptors were obtained from a person aged 18 to 65 who received the Ad26.COV2.S COVID-19 vaccine or a placebo.

This chain's CDR3 is CASRVGQGSYEQYF. The CDR3 DNA reads TGTGCCAGCAGAGTCGGACAGGGTTCCTACGAGCAGTACTTC. This chain joins TRBV2 and TRBJ2-7, with 8 bases that match TRBD1. From germline, CDR1 is SNHLY and CDR2 FYNNEI. The CDR3 loop spans 14 amino acids. Germline trimming cut 6 bases from V and 1 base from J; bases unmatched to any gene: 5. Filled out from reference TRBV2 and TRBJ2-7, the complete variable domain reads EPEVTQTPSHQVTQMGQEVILRCVPISNHLYFYWYRQILGQKVEFLVSFYNNEISEKSEIFDDQFSVERPDGSNFTLKIRSTKLEDSAMYFCASRVGQGSYEQYFGPGTRLTVT.

A single count supports this clone. The rearrangement links TRBV2 to TRBJ2-3; D unclear. The CDR3 sequence is 14 residues long. Germline V lookup: CDR1 SNHLY, CDR2 FYNNEI. V was pared by 6 bases and J by 2 bases, with 12 bases between. CDR3 DNA: TGTGCCAGCAGGTTGGGTGACTCCACAGATACGCAGTATTTT. This gives the protein CASRLGDSTDTQYF.

The chain joins TRBV7-2 to TRBJ2-3; D possibly corresponds to TRBD2 (6 bases). The germline V gene has CDR1 SGHTA and CDR2 FQGNSA. The CDR3 is 16 amino acids. Trimming cost V 5 bases and J 4 bases, with 19 bases left between them. CDR3 DNA sequence: TGTGCCAGCAGCCTTGGACCAGGAGGGGCCCCAGATACGCAGTATTTT. It codes for CASSLGPGGAPDTQYF.

This chain uses TRBV7-3 with TRBJ2-7; no definite D call. CDR1 and CDR2 (germline): SGHTA, FQGTGA. Trimming cost V 2 bases and J 6 bases, with 17 bases left between them. The CDR3 runs to 15 residues. The CDR3 spells CASSLCVLYPGEQYF. The CDR3 region has the DNA TGTGCCAGCAGCTTATGTGTCCTCTACCCGGGCGAGCAGTACTTC. Full variable domain (missing parts from reference TRBV7-3 and TRBJ2-7): GAGVSQTPSNKVTEKGKYVELRCDPISGHTALYWYRQSLGQGPEFLIYFQGTGAADDSGLPNDRFFAVRPEGSVSTLKIQRTERGDSAVYLCASSLCVLYPGEQYFGPGTRLTVT.

The chain has TRBV4-1 and TRBJ2-3, with 12 bases lining up with TRBD2. The V gene end was trimmed by 5 bases and the J gene end by 4 bases; junction bases not matched to a gene: 7. The CDR3 sequence is 16 residues long. Germline V CDR1 and CDR2: MGHRA, YSYEKL. The CDR3 region is CASSETSGSFADTQYF. CDR3 in DNA: TGCGCCAGCAGCGAGACTAGCGGGAGTTTCGCAGATACGCAGTATTTT.

This sequence joins TRBV18 and TRBJ2-6; D call uncertain. In germline, CDR1 is KGHSH, CDR2 LQKENI. This CDR3 contains 15 residues. Trimming pared 2 bases from V and 4 bases from J, leaving 9 bases between. Here the CDR3 reads CASSPGLLGANVLTF. CDR3 bases: TGTGCCAGCTCACCAGGGCTCTTGGGGGCCAACGTCCTGACTTTC.

The chain joins TRBV5-4 to TRBJ2-5, with 10 nucleotides matching TRBD1. With 5 bases clipped from V and 3 bases from J, the junction kept 4 bases outside the gene matches. The CDR3 spans 14 residues. CDR1 is SGHNT and CDR2 is YYREEE in the germline V gene (reference sequence). CDR3 bases: TGTGCCAGCAGGCGAGGGACAGGGGAAGAGACCCAGTACTTC. Protein product: CASRRGTGEETQYF. Using reference TRBV5-4 and TRBJ2-5 for the parts outside the CDR3, the full variable domain is ETGVTQSPTHLIKTRGQQVTLRCSSQSGHNTVSWYQQALGQGPQFIFQYYREEENGRGNFPPRFSGLQFPNYSSELNVNALELDDSALYLCASRRGTGEETQYFGPGTRLLVL.

V gene TRBV18 combines with J gene TRBJ2-3, with TRBD2 identical over 14 bases. This CDR3 is built from 16 residues. V lost 5 bases to trimming and J lost 2 bases; unmatched junction nucleotides: 3. Germline assignment: CDR1 KGHSH and CDR2 LQKENI. CDR3 nucleotides: TGTGCCAGCTCAGTGACTAGCGGGAGGGACACAGATACGCAGTATTTT. Translation gives CASSVTSGRDTDTQYF.

This chain connects TRBV10-3 to TRBJ2-7; tentative D call: TRBD2 (5 bases). The CDR3 length is 16 residues. CDR1 is ENHRY and CDR2 is SYGVKD in the germline V gene. Trimming left V 0 bases short and J 5 bases short, with 17 bases between. CDR3 in DNA: TGTGCCATCAGTGAGTCCCCGGGGAGTTCCCTTCACGAGCAGTACTTC. As protein: CAISESPGSSLHEQYF.

The chain combines TRBV2 with TRBJ2-7; a weak D match, TRBD1 (5 bases). The germline gives CDR1 SNHLY, CDR2 FYNNEI. V was pared by 4 bases and J by 2 bases, with 9 bases between. This CDR3 contains 13 residues. The CDR3 protein is CASSVAGPYEQYF. In DNA form, the CDR3 reads TGTGCCAGCAGTGTGGCAGGGCCCTACGAGCAGTACTTC.

The chain joins TRBV19 to TRBJ1-1, with D uncertain. Trimming stripped 0 bases from V and 0 bases from J, with 17 bases between. The germline V gene has CDR1 LNHDA and CDR2 SQIVND (reference sequence). This CDR3 spans 18 amino acids. CDR3 in amino acids: CASSIDSPPGRMNTEAFF. The CDR3 DNA is TGTGCCAGTAGTATAGATTCCCCCCCTGGACGGATGAACACTGAAGCTTTCTTT.

V gene TRBV5-4 combines with J gene TRBJ2-3, with 10 bases matching TRBD2. V lost 4 bases and J lost 0; bases outside the gene matches: 8. The germline V gene encodes CDR1 SGHNT and CDR2 YYREEE (reference sequence). The CDR3 extends over 17 amino acids. The CDR3 loop reads CASSTRTSGTSTDTQYF. Here the CDR3 DNA reads TGTGCCAGCAGCACGCGGACTAGCGGTACTAGCACAGATACGCAGTATTTT. The full variable domain, with the rest looked up from reference TRBV5-4 and TRBJ2-3, is ETGVTQSPTHLIKTRGQQVTLRCSSQSGHNTVSWYQQALGQGPQFIFQYYREEENGRGNFPPRFSGLQFPNYSSELNVNALELDDSALYLCASSTRTSGTSTDTQYFGPGTRLTVL.

The CDR3 is CASSLTGRKDTQYF. CDR3 DNA sequence: TGTGCCAGCAGCTTGACAGGGAGGAAGGATACGCAGTATTTT. The chain combines TRBV5-4 with TRBJ2-3; D may match TRBD1 or TRBD2 (6 bases each). This CDR3 has 14 residues. Deletions cut 1 base from V and 6 bases from J, with 12 bases between. The germline V gene has CDR1 SGHNT and CDR2 YYREEE (reference sequence).

The chain combines TRBV7-6 with TRBJ2-3; D possibly corresponds to TRBD1 (6 bases). From germline, CDR1 is SGHVS and CDR2 FNYEAQ. Trimming left V 4 bases short and J 0 bases short, with 14 bases between. The CDR3 contains 16 residues. The CDR3 loop is CASSSPRDTSTDTQYF. The CDR3 DNA reads TGTGCCAGCAGCTCCCCCCGGGACACTAGCACAGATACGCAGTATTTT.

This chain connects TRBV28 to TRBJ1-3; weak D call: TRBD1 (5 bases). V was pared by 7 bases and J by 0 bases, with 16 bases between. Per the germline V gene, CDR1 is MDHEN and CDR2 is SYDVKM. This CDR3 contains 16 residues. The chain's CDR3 is CASKGRALLSGNTIYF. CDR3 coding DNA: TGTGCCAGCAAGGGCAGGGCTTTGCTCTCTGGAAACACCATATATTTT.

The chain joins TRBV15 to TRBJ2-1, with D tentatively TRBD2 (5 bases). Germline values: CDR1 LNHNV, CDR2 YYDKDF (reference sequence). This CDR3 is 14 amino acids long. Trimming cost V 0 bases and J 8 bases, with 11 bases left between them. The CDR3 is CATSRDRTGDEQFF. The CDR3 region has the DNA TGTGCCACCAGCAGAGATAGGACTGGGGATGAGCAGTTCTTC.

The V gene is TRBV3-1 (or the pseudogene TRBV3-2), the J gene TRBJ2-7; 8 bases match TRBD1. Germline CDR1 LGHDT, CDR2 YNNKEL (reference sequence). The V and J ends lost 7 bases and 3 bases, in that order; junction bases with no gene match: 11. The CDR3 runs to 15 residues. The CDR3 protein is CASKGSRTGFYEQYF. In DNA, the CDR3 is TGTGCCAGCAAAGGGAGCAGGACAGGGTTCTACGAGCAGTACTTC.

This chain links TRBV5-5 with TRBJ2-5, with 11 bases fitting TRBD2. Germline trimming cut 7 bases from V and 5 bases from J; bases unmatched to any gene: 10. The CDR3 totals 15 residues. Per germline, CDR1 SGHKS and CDR2 YYEKEE (reference sequence). CDR3 bases: TGTGCCAGCCGTGCCACTAGCGGGAGCGTTGAGACCCAGTACTTC. Encoded protein: CASRATSGSVETQYF.

The rearrangement links TRBV6-5 to TRBJ2-3; TRBD2 aligns across 10 bases. J was trimmed by 7 bases and V by 6 bases; bases with no gene match: 10. The CDR3 totals 15 residues. Germline V gene sequence: CDR1 MNHEY, CDR2 SVGAGI. The CDR3 DNA follows: TGTGCCAGCAGCACCAGAGCGGGAGGGTCACATACGCAGTATTTT. This gives the protein CASSTRAGGSHTQYF.

The chain carries TRBV15 and TRBJ1-1; D is possibly TRBD1 (5 bases). Trimming stripped 1 base from V and 7 bases from J, with 7 bases between. This CDR3 is built from 12 residues. Germline CDR1 is LNHNV and CDR2 is YYDKDF (reference sequence). CDR3 region: CATSRAQGEAFF. The CDR3 DNA reads as TGTGCCACCAGCAGAGCGCAGGGTGAAGCTTTCTTT.

V usage is TRBV28 and J usage is TRBJ2-3, with TRBD1 matching over 8 bases. V lost 3 bases and J lost 2; bases outside the gene matches: 1. Germline values: CDR1 MDHEN, CDR2 SYDVKM. There are 14 residues in the CDR3. CDR3 protein: CASSLGQATDTQYF. CDR3 nucleotide sequence: TGTGCCAGCAGTTTGGGACAGGCCACAGATACGCAGTATTTT.

The chain has TRBV7-2 and TRBJ2-5, with D possibly matching TRBD2 (6 bases). V was cut by 5 bases and J by 10 bases, with 14 bases left in between. This CDR3 is 12 amino acids long. From germline, CDR1 is SGHTA and CDR2 FQGNSA. In DNA, the CDR3 is TGTGCCAGCAGCCGAAATAGCGGCCTCCAGTACTTC. Translating gives CASSRNSGLQYF.